This paragraph covers one TCR beta chain sequence. TCRdb's copy holds only in-frame clones and misses some; the assay was immunoSEQ multiplex PCR. This table holds about 76,000 clones, 94% found once. The sample is drawn from a study of technical replicates of blood from a handful of donors. CDR3 length: 15 amino acids. Trimming cost V 1 base and J 5 bases; bases outside gene matches: 5. Germline V gene sequence: CDR1 SGHVS, CDR2 FQNEAQ. This chain links TRBV7-8 with TRBJ2-7, with 10 bases matching TRBD1. The sample comprised T cells isolated from PBMCs. The receptor was derived from a human donor in good health. The CDR3 reads CASSLGTGTGDEQYF. The CDR3 DNA reads TGTGCCAGCAGCTTAGGCACCGGGACAGGGGACGAGCAGTACTTC.